These 26 T cell receptor beta chains originate from one sample sequenced in a study of blood T cell repertoires in COVID-19. Using immunoSEQ multiplex PCR, the repertoire was profiled, and TCRdb retains in-frame clones only, with some absent. The repertoire holds over 45,000 clones, with roughly 84% as singletons. Sequences were obtained from peripheral blood. These receptor sequences come from a man in his 70s with active COVID-19.

The chain couples TRBV3-1 (or the pseudogene TRBV3-2) to TRBJ2-3; D might be TRBD2 (6 bases). The V end lost 3 bases, the J end lost 2 bases, and 15 bases lay between the germline ends. The CDR3 is 16 residues long. Germline loops: CDR1 LGHDT, CDR2 YNNKEL (reference sequence). The CDR3 loop reads CASSHGLPTPTDTQYF. CDR3 coding DNA: TGTGCCAGCAGCCACGGACTACCTACGCCCACAGATACGCAGTATTTT.

J is TRBJ2-5 and V is TRBV18; the match to TRBD2 covers 9 bases. The CDR3 sequence is 15 residues long. Trimming removed 0 bases from V and 9 bases from J; junction bases left unmatched: 8. Germline V CDR1 and CDR2: KGHSH, LQKENI. The CDR3 DNA reads as TGTGCCAGCTCACCACCGACTAGCGGCGGCATGGCCCAGTACTTC. Residues: CASSPPTSGGMAQYF.

The chain combines TRBV7-8 with TRBJ1-1, with D unresolved. The length of the CDR3 is 12 residues. CDR1 and CDR2 from the germline V gene are SGHVS and FQNEAQ. Trimming pared 6 bases from V and 8 bases from J, leaving 13 bases between. The CDR3 DNA reads TGTGCCAGCAGGGGCAGGTCCCTGGAAGCTTTCTTT. Translated: CASRGRSLEAFF.

The chain links TRBV19 to TRBJ1-1, with D perhaps TRBD1 (6 bases). CDR3 length: 15 residues. CDR1 and CDR2 (germline): LNHDA, SQIVND (reference sequence). Trimming pared 3 bases from V and 2 bases from J, leaving 13 bases between. CDR3 sequence: CASSMFHRANTEAFF. CDR3 bases: TGTGCCAGTAGTATGTTCCACAGGGCCAACACTGAAGCTTTCTTT. Based on the CDR3 plus reference TRBV19 and TRBJ1-1, the full variable domain is DGGITQSPKYLFRKEGQNVTLSCEQNLNHDAMYWYRQDPGQGLRLIYYSQIVNDFQKGDIAEGYSVSREKKESFPLTVTSAQKNPTAFYLCASSMFHRANTEAFFGQGTRLTVV.

This chain joins TRBV6-2 or TRBV6-3 and TRBJ2-2; 9 nucleotides match TRBD2. Trimming cost V 5 bases and J 5 bases; bases outside gene matches: 15. Per the germline V gene, CDR1 is MNHEY and CDR2 is SVGEGT. This CDR3 comprises 18 residues. The CDR3 coding sequence is TGTGCCAGCAGTCCACCTCCTCGGGCGGGAGGGCGAACCGGGGAGCTGTTTTTT. The encoded protein is CASSPPPRAGGRTGELFF.

This chain joins TRBV11-2 and TRBJ2-5; TRBD2 aligns across 12 bases. This CDR3 region has 15 residues. Trimming took 4 bases from V and 5 from J; bases not matched to a gene: 5. Germline CDR1 is SGHAT and CDR2 is FQNNGV. CDR3 residues: CASSSGLAGRETQYF. The CDR3 DNA reads TGTGCCAGCAGCTCTGGACTAGCGGGACGGGAGACCCAGTACTTC.

This clone has a handful of counts. The chain uses TRBV14 and TRBJ1-1, with 9 positions matching TRBD1. V shed 4 bases, J shed 4 bases, and the junction held 13 bases outside the gene matches. The CDR3 totals 17 residues. The germline V gene has CDR1 SGHDN and CDR2 FVKESK. In DNA form, the CDR3 reads TGTGCCAGCAGCCTATTGGACAGGGGATTTTTTGGCACTGAAGCTTTCTTT. It specifies CASSLLDRGFFGTEAFF.

The J gene is TRBJ2-5, the V gene TRBV6-5; D is possibly TRBD2 (6 bases). CDR1 and CDR2 (germline): MNHEY, SVGAGI. This CDR3 spans 14 amino acids. V lost 8 bases to trimming and J lost 7 bases, with 20 bases between them. The CDR3, as DNA: TGTGCCAGCCTGCCCCGGCGGGACGTGTTGACCCAGTACTTC. Protein: CASLPRRDVLTQYF.

CDR3 in DNA: TGCAGTGCTAGACGGGGCGAGCAGTACTTC. Protein sequence: CSARRGEQYF. The chain employs TRBV20-1 and TRBJ2-7, with a weak D call TRBD2 (5 bases). The CDR3 spans 10 residues. The germline V gene has CDR1 DFQATT and CDR2 SNEGSKA (reference sequence). Between the trimmed V and J ends, which lost 2 bases and 6 bases, there was a span of 5 bases.

The chain carries TRBV5-1 and TRBJ2-1; TRBD2 agrees at 8 bases. After removal of 4 bases from V and 5 bases from J, the junction contained 2 bases not matched to a gene. The germline gives CDR1 SGHRS, CDR2 YFSETQ. The CDR3 sequence is 13 residues long. The CDR3 DNA reads as TGCGCCAGCAGCCCCGGGGGGGACAATGAGCAGTTCTTC. Its protein product is CASSPGGDNEQFF.

This clone was recorded once. The chain couples TRBV6-5 to TRBJ2-7, with D perhaps matching TRBD1 (6 bases). There are 13 residues in the CDR3. V lost 4 bases, J lost 1 base, and 8 bases lay in between. Germline CDR1 and CDR2: MNHEY and SVGAGI. CDR3 DNA sequence: TGTGCCAGCAGTTTCACAGGGTCCTACGAGCAGTACTTC. Protein sequence: CASSFTGSYEQYF.

This chain links TRBV2 with TRBJ1-5, with D unclear. V lost 5 bases and J lost 7, with 12 bases in between. The CDR3 runs to 13 residues. Germline V gene data show CDR1 as SNHLY and CDR2 as FYNNEI. The CDR3 bases are TGTGCCAGCAGTATTAGGAGGGAGCAGCCCCAGCATTTT. It is translated as CASSIRREQPQHF.

The chain recombines TRBV27 with TRBJ2-5; 7 bases align to TRBD1. Germline V gene sequence: CDR1 MNHEY, CDR2 SMNVEV (reference sequence). Unmatched junction bases numbered 12, after V lost 3 bases and J lost 5 bases. The CDR3 contains 16 residues. The CDR3 DNA is TGTGCCAGCAGTTTGATTTGGACAGGTGACGATGAGACCCAGTACTTC. Translated: CASSLIWTGDDETQYF.

The rearrangement uses TRBV7-2 and TRBJ2-4; a weak D match, TRBD1 (6 bases). The V and J ends lost 1 base and 0 bases respectively, with 10 bases between them. The germline CDR1 and CDR2 sequences are SGHTA and FQGNSA. The length of the CDR3 is 16 residues. In DNA, the CDR3 is TGTGCCAGCAGCTTAGGAGGACAGCTAGCCAAAAACATTCAGTACTTC. Translation gives CASSLGGQLAKNIQYF.

The gene calls are TRBV30 and TRBJ1-4, with TRBD1 matching 9 bases. The CDR3 covers 14 residues. With 2 bases clipped from V and 7 bases from J, the junction kept 5 bases outside the gene matches. Germline assignment: CDR1 GTSNPN and CDR2 SVGIG (reference sequence). The CDR3 nucleotides are TGTGCCTGGAGTTCGGGACAGGGCATTGAAAAACTGTTTTTT. It specifies CAWSSGQGIEKLFF.

This chain connects TRBV5-5 to TRBJ2-6; 10 bases match TRBD1. Trimming took 0 bases from V and 0 from J; bases not matched to a gene: 3. CDR3 length equals 18 residues. Germline V gene data show CDR1 as SGHKS and CDR2 as YYEKEE (reference sequence). CDR3: CASSLVGQGGSGANVLTF. The CDR3 nucleotides are TGTGCCAGCAGCTTGGTCGGACAGGGGGGCTCTGGGGCCAACGTCCTGACTTTC.

The V gene is TRBV5-1, the J gene TRBJ1-1, with 9 bases aligning to TRBD1. The V and J ends lost 4 bases and 2 bases, in that order; junction bases with no gene match: 9. Looked up from germline, CDR1 is SGHRS and CDR2 is YFSETQ. The CDR3 has 16 residues. Written as DNA, the CDR3 is TGCGCCAGCAGCCTTACAGGGGGCGGGGGTAACACTGAAGCTTTCTTT. Translated: CASSLTGGGGNTEAFF.

Here the CDR3 reads CASRVAVVRNTEAFF. The CDR3 nucleotides read TGTGCCAGCAGGGTGGCGGTCGTCAGAAACACTGAAGCTTTCTTT. V usage is TRBV6-4 and J usage is TRBJ1-1; D call uncertain. Trimming cost V 6 bases and J 2 bases, with 16 bases left between them. Germline values: CDR1 MRHNA, CDR2 SNTAGT. This CDR3 spans 15 amino acids.

The chain has TRBV30 and TRBJ2-7; D perhaps matches TRBD1 (5 bases). The V gene lost 1 base and the J gene lost 3 bases, with 19 bases spanning the gap. CDR1 is GTSNPN, CDR2 SVGIG, per germline (reference sequence). The CDR3 runs 16 residues. The CDR3 nucleotides read TGTGCCTGGAGTGATTTTGGCTCAAAGGGGATCTACGAGCAGTACTTC. This encodes CAWSDFGSKGIYEQYF.

The J gene is TRBJ2-6, the V gene TRBV28, with 10 bases fitting TRBD1. Trimming at V came to 6 bases and at J to 0 bases, leaving 8 bases not matched to a gene. Germline assignment: CDR1 MDHEN and CDR2 SYDVKM. The CDR3 consists of 18 residues. The CDR3 nucleotides are TGTGCCAGCAGCTCCCGGGACAGGGGCCGCTCTGGGGCCAACGTCCTGACTTTC. It yields the protein CASSSRDRGRSGANVLTF.

The chain combines TRBV5-1 with TRBJ2-2; D not certain. Looked up from germline, CDR1 is SGHRS and CDR2 is YFSETQ. CDR3 length: 13 residues. V gave up 7 bases and J gave up 7 bases, with 14 bases separating them. The CDR3 DNA sequence: TGCGCCAGCCGATTCCCACGCGACGGGGAGCTGTTTTTT. Translation gives CASRFPRDGELFF.

The chain joins TRBV4-1 to TRBJ2-4; TRBD2 aligns across 8 bases. CDR1 MGHRA and CDR2 YSYEKL come from the germline V gene. CDR3 length: 18 amino acids. Losses at the gene ends were 1 base for V and 6 bases for J; bases not matched to a gene: 14. The CDR3 DNA is TGCGCCAGCAGCCAAGGCCCGGGGGGGCACATTAAGGGAAACATTCAGTACTTC. Protein: CASSQGPGGHIKGNIQYF.

The chain recombines TRBV3-1 (or the pseudogene TRBV3-2) with TRBJ2-3, with 8 bases fitting TRBD1. Unmatched junction bases numbered 9, after V lost 5 bases and J lost 8 bases. CDR1 LGHDT and CDR2 YNNKEL come from the germline V gene (reference sequence). This CDR3 region has 14 residues. The CDR3 region has the DNA TGTGCCAGCAGCTACAGGGGGAATAGTGGTACGCAGTATTTT. As protein: CASSYRGNSGTQYF.

This clone was observed a few times. The rearrangement joins TRBV7-2 to TRBJ2-7; 10 bases fit TRBD2. Trimming removed 5 bases from V and 6 bases from J; junction bases left unmatched: 16. There are 17 residues in the CDR3. CDR1 is SGHTA and CDR2 is FQGNSA in the germline V gene. As DNA, the CDR3 is TGTGCCAGCAGCCTCACCAGGGGAGTAGCGGGAGGTGGCGAGCAGTACTTC. Protein product: CASSLTRGVAGGGEQYF.

This clone showed up just once. This chain links TRBV28 with TRBJ2-7; D remains ambiguous. The germline CDR1 and CDR2 sequences are MDHEN and SYDVKM. V shed 2 bases and J shed 0 bases, with 8 bases lying between them. The CDR3 extends over 14 amino acids. The CDR3 coding sequence is TGTGCCAGCAGTTTAGTGACTTCCTCCTACGAGCAGTACTTC. Its protein product is CASSLVTSSYEQYF.

The chain combines TRBV27 with TRBJ2-7, with 7 nucleotides matching TRBD1. Trimming removed 5 bases from V and 3 bases from J; junction bases left unmatched: 7. Germline CDR1 reads MNHEY; CDR2 reads SMNVEV (reference sequence). The CDR3 runs 14 residues. CDR3 DNA sequence: TGTGCCAGCAGTAGGACAGGCCGAAGCTACGAGCAGTACTTC. This codes for CASSRTGRSYEQYF.